This TCR beta chain was sequenced in a study of T cells in localized non-small cell lung cancer. Per germline, CDR1 SGHTA and CDR2 FQGNSA. Trimming cost V 1 base and J 4 bases, with 16 bases left between them. This CDR3 comprises 16 residues. Some clones are missing from TCRdb's copy, which holds only in-frame ones; the method was immunoSEQ multiplex PCR. The table has 15,000 or so clones, approximately 83% seen once. Sequencing was performed on peripheral blood, taken before any cancer treatment. The TCR comes from a female donor aged 60 or older with stage I squamous cell lung carcinoma. The V call is TRBV7-2, the J call TRBJ2-5, with a weak D call TRBD1 (6 bases). CDR3 region: CASSLVGGSVTETQYF. The CDR3 bases are TGTGCCAGCAGCTTAGTAGGGGGTTCGGTGACAGAGACCCAGTACTTC.